This TCR beta chain was documented in a study of type 1 regulatory T cells. Study as a whole: T-allo10 is a Tr1-enriched, alloantigen-specific CD4 T cell product made in vitro.

TCRdb itself ran the reads through MiXCR, one entry per CDR3 protein. The data contain 88,000 or so distinct CDR3 sequences, 30% to 35% of them singletons. In its sample, this clonotype was seen a few times. This CDR3 is 17 amino acids long. The ends were cut back, 6 bases at V and 2 bases at J, with 20 bases in the middle. Germline V lookup: CDR1 LNHDA, CDR2 SQIVND (reference sequence). V and J are TRBV19 and TRBJ2-1; a possible D gene is TRBD2 (6 bases). This clonotype originated in a human donor in good health. The sequenced material came from CD4+ T cells, either the whole sample or a sorted fraction (not recorded which). CDR3 loop: CASSIGGSGSPYNEQFF. CDR3 nucleotide sequence: TGTGCCAGTAGCATCGGGGGAAGCGGGTCCCCCTACAATGAGCAGTTCTTC.